This is a list of T cell receptor beta chains from one sample in a study of CD4 T cells in relation to SARS-CoV-2 and coronaviruses. Some clones are missing from TCRdb's copy, which holds only in-frame ones; the method was immunoSEQ multiplex PCR. The table lists more than 20,000 clones, about 70% of them singletons. Antigens of these TCRs are unknown. Input material: CD4+ T cells from PBMCs, cultured in vitro. These receptors were obtained from a human donor in good health. Each CDR3 is given with its conserved first and last residue. The D gene is left open where the match is weak. Not all rows give a size; the values are once, few, many and, for expanded clones, a class.

v_gene	j_gene	abundance	d_gene	CDR3aa	CDR3nt
TRBV6-2/TRBV6-3	TRBJ2-1	NA	TRBD2	CASSTVRGGGQYNEQFF	TGTGCCAGCAGTACCGTCCGAGGCGGGGGGCAGTACAATGAGCAGTTCTTC
TRBV3-1/TRBV3-2	TRBJ2-2	NA	TRBD2	CASSPRLAANTGELFF	TGTGCCAGCAGCCCAAGACTAGCGGCGAACACCGGGGAGCTGTTTTTT
TRBV3-1/TRBV3-2	TRBJ1-1	NA	TRBD1	CASSPSTGGEGEAFF	TGTGCCAGCAGCCCCTCGACAGGGGGCGAGGGTGAAGCTTTCTTT
TRBV10-3	TRBJ2-7	NA	TRBD1	CAISERGTGRKYF	TGTGCCATCAGTGAGAGGGGGACAGGGAGAAAGTACTTC
TRBV3-1/TRBV3-2	TRBJ2-2	few	NA	CASSQDRLVNTGELFF	TGTGCCAGCAGCCAAGACCGGCTAGTGAACACCGGGGAGCTGTTTTTT
TRBV9	TRBJ1-2	NA	NA	CASSPRAGWGYGYTF	TGTGCCAGCAGCCCCAGGGCAGGGTGGGGCTATGGCTACACCTTC
TRBV4-3	TRBJ2-3	few	TRBD2	CASSQDPAGVKDTQYF	TGCGCCAGCAGCCAAGACCCAGCGGGAGTCAAAGATACGCAGTATTTT
TRBV10-3	TRBJ2-3	NA	NA	CAISESKGDTQYF	TGTGCCATCAGTGAGTCGAAGGGAGATACGCAGTATTTT
TRBV7-8	TRBJ1-1	NA	NA	CASTLGMGVRGLNTEAFF	TGTGCCAGCACCCTTGGCATGGGGGTCAGGGGTCTTAACACTGAAGCTTTCTTT
TRBV6-2/TRBV6-3	TRBJ2-3	NA	NA	CASSFILAAHLTDTQYF	TGTGCCAGCAGTTTCATACTAGCAGCTCACCTCACAGATACGCAGTATTTT
TRBV2	TRBJ2-2	few	TRBD2	CASTGGGGLAGDSGELFF	TGTGCCAGCACAGGAGGGGGGGGACTAGCGGGAGACAGCGGGGAGCTGTTTTTT
TRBV3-1/TRBV3-2	TRBJ1-2	NA	NA	CASSQSRTGGTYGYTF	TGTGCCAGCAGCCAATCCCGGACGGGGGGGACTTATGGCTACACCTTC
TRBV7-9	TRBJ1-6	NA	NA	CASSLGTITDSPLHF	TGTGCCAGCAGCTTGGGGACTATCACAGACTCACCCCTCCACTTT
TRBV4-3	TRBJ1-5	NA	NA	CASSRAIRGQPQHF	TGCGCCAGCAGCCGAGCGATCCGGGGACAGCCCCAGCATTTT
TRBV19	TRBJ2-6	once	NA	CASSKDSAGANVLTF	TGTGCCAGTAGTAAAGACAGTGCGGGGGCCAACGTCCTGACTTTC
TRBV29-1	TRBJ2-1	NA	NA	CSVLASSYNEQFF	TGCAGCGTTCTAGCGAGCTCCTACAATGAGCAGTTCTTC
TRBV21-1	TRBJ2-7	few	NA	CASSKFGGASYEQYF	TGTGCCAGCAGCAAATTCGGGGGAGCCTCCTACGAGCAGTACTTC
TRBV11-2	TRBJ1-1	NA	NA	CASSPDRTPNTEAFF	TGTGCCAGCAGCCCTGACAGAACCCCGAACACTGAAGCTTTCTTT
TRBV19	TRBJ1-5	few	TRBD1	CASSGTGGWQPQHF	TGTGCCAGTAGTGGGACAGGGGGGTGGCAGCCCCAGCATTTT
TRBV7-9	TRBJ2-3	NA	NA	CASSSSGTLSTDTQYF	TGTGCCAGCAGTTCCTCCGGGACTTTGAGCACAGATACGCAGTATTTT
TRBV5-1	TRBJ2-3	NA	TRBD1	CASMWTGGTDTQYF	TGCGCCAGCATGTGGACAGGAGGCACAGATACGCAGTATTTT
TRBV11-2	TRBJ1-6	few	TRBD1	CASSLRQGNSPLHF	TGTGCCAGCAGCCTCAGACAGGGGAATTCACCCCTCCACTTT
TRBV5-1	TRBJ2-2	NA	TRBD2	CASSSGLAGQGGGELFF	TGCGCCAGCAGCTCTGGACTAGCGGGGCAAGGCGGCGGGGAGCTGTTTTTT
TRBV4-3	TRBJ2-3	NA	NA	CASSRFAQSTDTQYF	TGCGCCAGCAGCCGATTTGCGCAGAGCACAGATACGCAGTATTTT
TRBV7-2	TRBJ1-4	NA	NA	CASSLDRAVNEKLFF	TGTGCCAGCAGCTTAGACAGGGCAGTCAATGAAAAACTGTTTTTT
TRBV5-1	TRBJ2-4	once	TRBD1	CASSLEGTGRNIQYF	TGCGCCAGCAGCTTGGAGGGGACAGGGAGGAACATTCAGTACTTC